Below, one T cell receptor beta chain is given with its context. This sample is part of a study of CD8 T cells in Susac syndrome. Germline V gives CDR1 SGHNT, CDR2 YENEEA. The V end lost 5 bases, the J end lost 5 bases, and 13 bases lay between the germline ends. This CDR3 comprises 14 residues. Roughly 0.45 to 1 ug RNA was reverse transcribed with random hexamers. TCRdb fed the immunoSEQ multiplex PCR reads into MiXCR, producing one record per CDR3 protein. The sample gives 150,000 to 200,000 distinct CDR3 sequences, about 91% of which show up once; approximately 0.086% is in the top ten. The sequencing input was CD4+ T cells from PBMCs. The chain joins TRBV11-3 to TRBJ1-5; D possibly corresponds to TRBD1 (6 bases). This clonotype was sampled from a human donor with Susac syndrome. CDR3 sequence: CASSPQGTHQPQHF. The CDR3 DNA reads TGTGCCAGCAGCCCGCAGGGGACGCATCAGCCCCAGCATTTT.